The 5 T cell receptor beta chains in this list originate from one sample, sequenced in a study of blood T cell repertoires in COVID-19. Method: immunoSEQ multiplex PCR; TCRdb's copy keeps in-frame clones and lacks some. The sample consists of about 200,000 clones, 85% of them appearing once. The sample comprised peripheral blood. The receptor source for this set is a person aged 65-85 years with COVID-19, enrolled during active disease.

The rearrangement links TRBV19 to TRBJ1-1; 9 positions match TRBD1. The length of the CDR3 is 16 residues. Trimming removed 4 bases from V and 2 bases from J; junction bases left unmatched: 8. Germline-derived CDR1 and CDR2 are LNHDA and SQIVND (reference sequence). The CDR3 protein is CASSTTRQGGNTEAFF. CDR3 bases: TGTGCCAGTAGTACAACCAGACAGGGGGGTAACACTGAAGCTTTCTTT.

This chain links TRBV11-2 with TRBJ2-7, with 7 positions matching TRBD2. Germline V gives CDR1 SGHAT, CDR2 FQNNGV. The length of the CDR3 is 16 residues. Trimming took 4 bases from V and 4 from J; bases not matched to a gene: 13. The CDR3 loop is CASSSSSGSSVYEQYF. CDR3 DNA: TGTGCCAGCAGCTCCTCTAGCGGAAGCAGCGTATACGAGCAGTACTTC.

The chain recombines TRBV19 with TRBJ2-7; TRBD1 aligns across 7 bases. Trimming at V came to 0 bases and at J to 3 bases, leaving 5 bases not matched to a gene. Germline V CDR1 and CDR2: LNHDA, SQIVND (reference sequence). This CDR3 has 15 amino acids. This chain's CDR3 is CASSIDLRGIYEQYF. Written as DNA, the CDR3 is TGTGCCAGTAGTATAGATCTCAGGGGGATCTACGAGCAGTACTTC.

The rearrangement links TRBV12-2 to TRBJ2-1; TRBD2, the table's D call, lacks a check against the DNA. TRBV12-2 is a pseudogene. This CDR3 spans 12 amino acids. The CDR3 DNA reads TGTGCAAGTCGCCTATCGGAGAATGAGCAGTTCTTC. This encodes CASRLSENEQFF.

J is TRBJ2-1 and V is TRBV3-1 (or the pseudogene TRBV3-2), with 8 bases that match TRBD2. The CDR3 extends over 16 amino acids. The J segment lost 7 bases and the V segment lost 5 bases, leaving 13 bases of the junction unmatched. Germline CDR1 reads LGHDT; CDR2 reads YNNKEL (reference sequence). The CDR3 region has the DNA TGTGCCAGCAGCGACCAGGGACTAGGAGGGGGGAATGAGCAGTTCTTC. Protein: CASSDQGLGGGNEQFF.